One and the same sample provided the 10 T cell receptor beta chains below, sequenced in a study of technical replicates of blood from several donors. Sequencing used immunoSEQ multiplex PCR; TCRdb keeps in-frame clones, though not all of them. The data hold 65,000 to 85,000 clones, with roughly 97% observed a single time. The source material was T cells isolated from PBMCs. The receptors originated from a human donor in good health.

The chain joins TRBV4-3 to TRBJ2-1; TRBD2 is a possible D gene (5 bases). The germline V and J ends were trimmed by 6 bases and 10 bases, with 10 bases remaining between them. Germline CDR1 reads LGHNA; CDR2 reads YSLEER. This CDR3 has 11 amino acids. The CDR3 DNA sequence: TGCGCCAGCAGAAGCGAGCGGGAGCAGTTCTTC. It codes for CASRSEREQFF.

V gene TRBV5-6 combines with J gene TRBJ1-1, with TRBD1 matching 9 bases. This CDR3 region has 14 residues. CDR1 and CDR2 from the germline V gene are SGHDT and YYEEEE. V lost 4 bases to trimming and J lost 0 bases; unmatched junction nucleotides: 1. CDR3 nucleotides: TGTGCCAGCAGCCGGACAGGGGTGAACACTGAAGCTTTCTTT. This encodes CASSRTGVNTEAFF.

The CDR3 DNA is TGTGCCAGCAGTTATGATGGAGGTGGAGGCGAGCAGTACTTC. It yields the protein CASSYDGGGGEQYF. The chain joins TRBV6-5 to TRBJ2-7; tentative D call: TRBD2 (5 bases). V lost 3 bases to trimming and J lost 6 bases, with 15 bases between them. The CDR3 consists of 14 residues. The germline gives CDR1 MNHEY, CDR2 SVGAGI.

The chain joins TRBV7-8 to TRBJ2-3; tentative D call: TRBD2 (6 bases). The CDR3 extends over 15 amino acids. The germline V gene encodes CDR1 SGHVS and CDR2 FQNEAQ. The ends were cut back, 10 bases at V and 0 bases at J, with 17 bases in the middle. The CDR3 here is CANVPAEGSTDTQYF. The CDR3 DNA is TGTGCCAACGTTCCAGCGGAGGGGAGCACAGATACGCAGTATTTT. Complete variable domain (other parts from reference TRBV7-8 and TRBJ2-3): GAGVSQSPRYKVAKRGQDVALRCDPISGHVSLFWYQQALGQGPEFLTYFQNEAQLDKSGLPSDRFFAERPEGSVSTLKIQRTQQEDSAVYLCANVPAEGSTDTQYFGPGTRLTVL.

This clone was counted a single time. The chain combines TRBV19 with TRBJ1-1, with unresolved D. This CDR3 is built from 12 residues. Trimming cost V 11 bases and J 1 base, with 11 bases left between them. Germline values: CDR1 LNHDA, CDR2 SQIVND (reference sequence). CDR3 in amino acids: CAYWEKNTEAFF. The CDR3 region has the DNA TGTGCCTATTGGGAGAAGAACACTGAAGCTTTCTTT.

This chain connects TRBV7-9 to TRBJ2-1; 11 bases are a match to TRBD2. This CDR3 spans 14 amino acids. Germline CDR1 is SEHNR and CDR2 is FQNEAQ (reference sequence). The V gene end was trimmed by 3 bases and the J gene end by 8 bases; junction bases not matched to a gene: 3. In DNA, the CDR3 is TGTGCCAGCAGCTTTGGGACTAGCGGCGATGAGCAGTTCTTC. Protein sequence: CASSFGTSGDEQFF.

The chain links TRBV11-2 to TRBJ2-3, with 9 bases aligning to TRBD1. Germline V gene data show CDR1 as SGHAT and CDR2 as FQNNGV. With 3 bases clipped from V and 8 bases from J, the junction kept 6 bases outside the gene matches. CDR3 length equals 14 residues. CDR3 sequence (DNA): TGTGCCAGCAGCTTTGGACAGGGGAAGGCTACGCAGTATTTT. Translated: CASSFGQGKATQYF.

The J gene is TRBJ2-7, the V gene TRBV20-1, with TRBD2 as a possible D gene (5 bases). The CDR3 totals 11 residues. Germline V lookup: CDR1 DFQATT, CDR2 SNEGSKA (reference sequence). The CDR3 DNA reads TGCACCGCCGGGGACTCCTACGAGCAGTACTTC. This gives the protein CTAGDSYEQYF.

In DNA, the CDR3 is TGTGCCAGCAGTTTATTGGGTAGCGCCTACAATGAGCAGTTCTTC. Translating it yields CASSLLGSAYNEQFF. This chain connects TRBV28 to TRBJ2-1, with D possibly matching TRBD2 (5 bases). CDR1 is MDHEN, CDR2 SYDVKM, per germline. V was pared by 1 base and J by 2 bases, with 9 bases between. This CDR3 spans 15 amino acids. The full variable domain, with the rest looked up from reference TRBV28 and TRBJ2-1, is DVKVTQSSRYLVKRTGEKVFLECVQDMDHENMFWYRQDPGLGLRLIYFSYDVKMKEKGDIPEGYSVSREKKERFSLILESASTNQTSMYLCASSLLGSAYNEQFFGPGTRLTVL.

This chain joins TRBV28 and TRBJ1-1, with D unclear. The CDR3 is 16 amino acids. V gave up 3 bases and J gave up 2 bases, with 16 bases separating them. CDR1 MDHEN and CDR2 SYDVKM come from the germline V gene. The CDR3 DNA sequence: TGTGCCAGCAGTTTCCATTCGGAGTATGTAAACACTGAAGCTTTCTTT. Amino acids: CASSFHSEYVNTEAFF.